The 21 T cell receptor beta chains below come from one sample, sequenced in a study of vaccination and CD4 T cells after COVID-19. Their recognized antigens are unknown. Regarding treatment: roughly 11-day PBMC culture with coronavirus spike peptide pools or control peptides (ViraFEST assay). CD4+ T cells of the unexposed donor were collected before the COVID-19 pandemic (2011-2018). The Oncomine TCR Beta short-read assay was applied to DNA of cultured CD4+ T cells. A single record per CDR3 protein comes from TCRdb applying MiXCR to the PCR reads. The profile shows some 5,500 distinct CDR3 sequences, about 66% of them singletons. The source material was CD4+ T cells from blood, cultured in vitro. Every receptor here comes from a human donor in good health.

The chain links TRBV6-1 to TRBJ2-3; 8 positions agree with TRBD1. Germline CDR1 is MNHNS and CDR2 is SASEGT. The J segment lost 0 bases and the V segment lost 8 bases, leaving 13 bases of the junction unmatched. The CDR3 extends over 17 amino acids. In nucleotides, the CDR3 is TGTGCCAGCCCTGACCTTCGGGACAGGCCTAGCACAGATACGCAGTATTTT. Protein sequence: CASPDLRDRPSTDTQYF.

This rearrangement joins TRBV11-2 to TRBJ2-1; 8 bases match TRBD2. The CDR3 runs 14 residues. The germline V gene has CDR1 SGHAT and CDR2 FQNNGV. V lost 3 bases to trimming and J lost 8 bases; unmatched junction nucleotides: 6. As DNA, the CDR3 is TGTGCCAGCAGCTTGGGGACTAGTAACGATGAGCAGTTCTTC. Protein product: CASSLGTSNDEQFF.

The chain links TRBV5-1 to TRBJ2-1; no clear D gene. V gave up 2 bases and J gave up 5 bases, with 5 bases separating them. This CDR3 is built from 12 residues. Germline V CDR1 and CDR2: SGHRS, YFSETQ. CDR3 residues: CASSFGDNEQFF. The CDR3 coding sequence is TGCGCCAGCAGCTTCGGTGACAATGAGCAGTTCTTC.

The chain employs TRBV7-2 and TRBJ2-7; D is undetermined. V lost 5 bases, J lost 5 bases, and 7 bases lay in between. The germline V gene has CDR1 SGHTA and CDR2 FQGNSA. The CDR3 contains 11 residues. In DNA, the CDR3 is TGTGCCAGCAGCCCCGGAAACGAGCAGTACTTC. Amino acid sequence: CASSPGNEQYF. Looking up the rest from reference TRBV7-2 and TRBJ2-7 gives the full variable domain: GAGVSQSPSNKVTEKGKDVELRCDPISGHTALYWYRQSLGQGLEFLIYFQGNSAPDKSGLPSDRFSAERTGGSVSTLTIQRTQQEDSAVYLCASSPGNEQYFGPGTRLTVT.

In this sample, this clonotype turned up a few times. The V and J genes are TRBV7-2 and TRBJ1-6; weak D call: TRBD1 (5 bases). The V and J ends lost 3 bases and 7 bases respectively, with 13 bases between them. Germline values: CDR1 SGHTA, CDR2 FQGNSA. This CDR3 spans 15 amino acids. CDR3 nucleotide sequence: TGTGCCAGCAGCTTTAGACAGTCATGGAATTCACCCCTCCACTTT. Protein: CASSFRQSWNSPLHF. The complete variable domain, with remaining parts taken from reference TRBV7-2 and TRBJ1-6, reads GAGVSQSPSNKVTEKGKDVELRCDPISGHTALYWYRQSLGQGLEFLIYFQGNSAPDKSGLPSDRFSAERTGGSVSTLTIQRTQQEDSAVYLCASSFRQSWNSPLHFGNGTRLTVT.

This clonotype was seen a few times. This chain connects TRBV6-1 to TRBJ2-1, with 12 positions matching TRBD2. J was trimmed by 9 bases and V by 0 bases; bases with no gene match: 9. The V gene's germline CDR1 is MNHNS and CDR2 SASEGT. CDR3 size: 17 residues. CDR3 sequence: CASSEARLAGVAGEQFF. In nucleotides, the CDR3 is TGTGCCAGCAGTGAAGCTAGACTAGCGGGAGTTGCGGGTGAGCAGTTCTTC.

The V call is TRBV10-3, the J call TRBJ1-3; 9 nucleotides agree with TRBD1. With 4 bases clipped from V and 9 bases from J, the junction kept 7 bases outside the gene matches. This CDR3 is 14 amino acids long. CDR1 and CDR2 from the germline V gene are ENHRY and SYGVKD. CDR3 loop: CAISGGTGSSTIYF. As DNA, the CDR3 is TGTGCCATCAGTGGGGGGACAGGGAGCAGCACCATATATTTT.

The chain couples TRBV14 to TRBJ1-6; possible D gene TRBD1, 5 bases. The CDR3 has 16 amino acids. Per the germline V gene, CDR1 is SGHDN and CDR2 is FVKESK. V lost 0 bases and J lost 9, with 15 bases in between. This CDR3 is CASSQDGAGPTSPLHF. CDR3 in DNA: TGTGCCAGCAGCCAAGATGGAGCAGGGCCGACTTCACCCCTCCACTTT.

The rearrangement uses TRBV10-3 and TRBJ1-2; D remains unclear. Germline lookup yields CDR1 ENHRY and CDR2 SYGVKD. The CDR3 runs 13 residues. Trimming stripped 3 bases from V and 0 bases from J, with 5 bases between. The CDR3 region has the DNA TGTGCCATCAGTGAAATAGCTAACTATGGCTACACCTTC. Protein: CAISEIANYGYTF.

The chain couples TRBV21-1 to TRBJ2-5; TRBD1, the D gene given by the table, was not confirmed from the DNA. TRBV21-1 is recorded as a pseudogene. This CDR3 spans 15 amino acids. Here the CDR3 reads CASRVDGRGMETQYF. In DNA form, the CDR3 reads TGTGCCAGCAGGGTCGACGGCAGGGGGATGGAGACCCAGTACTTC.

This clonotype showed up just a few times. The chain is built from TRBV19 and TRBJ1-6, with a tentative D call TRBD1 (6 bases). This CDR3 is built from 14 residues. Germline CDR1 and CDR2: LNHDA and SQIVND (reference sequence). V lost 7 bases and J lost 6, with 13 bases in between. In DNA form, the CDR3 reads TGTGCCAGTACCCCGGGACAACCTAATTCACCCCTCCACTTT. This encodes CASTPGQPNSPLHF.

This chain connects TRBV14 to TRBJ2-1; 7 nucleotides agree with TRBD2. Trimming took 4 bases from V and 4 from J; bases not matched to a gene: 7. The V gene's germline CDR1 is SGHDN and CDR2 FVKESK. The CDR3 contains 15 residues. CDR3 region: CASSPTLGLYNEQFF. CDR3 nucleotide sequence: TGTGCCAGCAGCCCCACCCTGGGACTATACAATGAGCAGTTCTTC.

This CDR3 reads CASSYSPLAETTDTQYF. The CDR3, as DNA: TGTGCCAGCAGTTACTCCCCTCTAGCGGAGACCACAGATACGCAGTATTTT. The V and J genes are TRBV6-5 and TRBJ2-3; 7 bases line up with TRBD2. This CDR3 contains 17 residues. Per the germline V gene, CDR1 is MNHEY and CDR2 is SVGAGI. Losses at the gene ends were 0 bases for V and 2 bases for J; bases not matched to a gene: 8.

The J gene is TRBJ2-2, the V gene TRBV2; D may be TRBD2 (6 bases). The ends were cut back, 6 bases at V and 0 bases at J, with 11 bases in the middle. Per germline, CDR1 SNHLY and CDR2 FYNNEI. The length of the CDR3 is 15 residues. The CDR3 loop is CASSRDFPNTGELFF. Here the CDR3 DNA reads TGTGCCAGCAGCCGGGACTTCCCGAACACCGGGGAGCTGTTTTTT.

The rearrangement uses TRBV20-1 and TRBJ2-3; D is ambiguous. The V gene lost 0 bases and the J gene lost 6 bases, with 13 bases spanning the gap. CDR3 size: 14 residues. Germline loops: CDR1 DFQATT, CDR2 SNEGSKA (reference sequence). As DNA, the CDR3 is TGCAGTGCTAGAGATCCCGCAGTCCCTGATACGCAGTATTTT. It yields the protein CSARDPAVPDTQYF.

The V call is TRBV12-5, the J call TRBJ1-2; D is unresolved. The V gene lost 1 base and the J gene lost 7 bases, with 10 bases spanning the gap. The germline CDR1 and CDR2 sequences are LGHNT and FRNRAP. The CDR3 runs to 13 residues. The CDR3 spells CASGLGGVGGYTF. The CDR3 nucleotides read TGTGCTAGTGGTTTGGGGGGTGTCGGTGGCTACACCTTC.

This chain's CDR3 is CASSRGDTGGTDTQYF. In DNA form, the CDR3 reads TGTGCCAGCAGCCGAGGGGACACCGGGGGCACAGATACGCAGTATTTT. The chain combines TRBV7-9 with TRBJ2-3; maybe TRBD1 (6 bases). Germline V gives CDR1 SEHNR, CDR2 FQNEAQ (reference sequence). The CDR3 totals 16 residues. V lost 5 bases, J lost 1 base, and 16 bases lay in between. The full variable domain, completed using reference TRBV7-9 and TRBJ2-3, is DTGVSQNPRHKITKRGQNVTFRCDPISEHNRLYWYRQTLGQGPEFLTYFQNEAQLEKSRLLSDRFSAERPKGSFSTLEIQRTEQGDSAMYLCASSRGDTGGTDTQYFGPGTRLTVL.

The gene calls are TRBV7-8 and TRBJ2-2; no clear D. V lost 5 bases to trimming and J lost 4 bases, with 8 bases between them. Germline values: CDR1 SGHVS, CDR2 FQNEAQ. The CDR3 has 13 residues. The CDR3 DNA follows: TGTGCCAGCAGCAAGGACGGCACCGGGGAGCTGTTTTTT. Amino acids: CASSKDGTGELFF.

This clonotype was observed a single time. The chain combines TRBV5-4 with TRBJ2-5, with 9 positions matching TRBD2. V lost 4 bases to trimming and J lost 4 bases; unmatched junction nucleotides: 8. The CDR3 has 15 amino acids. CDR1 SGHNT and CDR2 YYREEE come from the germline V gene (reference sequence). The CDR3 region has the DNA TGTGCCAGCAGCCGCTCGCGGGGGGGAGGAGAGACCCAGTACTTC. It encodes CASSRSRGGGETQYF.

This chain connects TRBV25-1 to TRBJ2-1, with D hard to call. Germline CDR1 reads MGHDK; CDR2 reads SYGVNS. V was pared by 0 bases and J by 5 bases, with 8 bases between. The CDR3 totals 14 residues. CDR3: CASSEYYRNNEQFF. The CDR3 nucleotides read TGTGCCAGCAGTGAATATTACAGAAACAATGAGCAGTTCTTC.

J is TRBJ2-3 and V is TRBV19; the match to TRBD2 covers 9 bases. The trim removed 5 bases at V and 2 bases at J, leaving 5 bases unmatched. The CDR3 totals 15 residues. Per germline, CDR1 LNHDA and CDR2 SQIVND (reference sequence). DNA of the CDR3: TGTGCCAGTAGTGGCTCTAGCGGGGCCACAGATACGCAGTATTTT. It yields the protein CASSGSSGATDTQYF.